These 26 T cell receptor beta chains share one sample of origin, sequenced in a study of T-cell reconstitution after alpha-beta-depleted transplantation in children. Unique molecular identifiers were built into the TCRbeta library. TCRdb re-derived calls from the PCR reads in MiXCR, one entry per CDR3 protein. The repertoire includes about 360,000 distinct CDR3 sequences, about 14% of them detected once, and about 4.5% sits in the top ten. This specimen consisted of PBMCs, obtained from the stem cell graft. Receptor source: a human donor who donated a stem cell graft to a child with Fanconi anemia.

There are many counts of this clonotype. DNA of the CDR3: TGTGCCAGCAGCGTAAGCCAAGGTAATGGTGAAGCTTTCTTT. Encoded protein: CASSVSQGNGEAFF. The chain joins TRBV9 to TRBJ1-1; unclear D gene. Germline CDR1 is SGDLS and CDR2 is YYNGEE. CDR3 size: 14 residues. V lost 1 base, J lost 7 bases, and 14 bases lay in between.

The chain couples TRBV20-1 to TRBJ2-3; the match to TRBD2 covers 10 bases. Germline loops: CDR1 DFQATT, CDR2 SNEGSKA (reference sequence). V dropped 3 bases and J dropped 5; count of bases not matched to a gene: 11. The length of the CDR3 is 16 residues. CDR3: CSASVSGGAVRDTQYF. The CDR3 nucleotides are TGCAGTGCTAGTGTAAGCGGGGGGGCCGTGAGAGATACGCAGTATTTT.

This clonotype has at least ten counts. The V gene is TRBV20-1, the J gene TRBJ1-5; D is unclear. V lost 0 bases, J lost 7 bases, and 13 bases lay in between. Germline V CDR1 and CDR2: DFQATT, SNEGSKA (reference sequence). The CDR3 loop spans 14 amino acids. The CDR3 loop reads CSARDPAGRQPQHF. The CDR3 DNA follows: TGCAGTGCTAGAGATCCCGCAGGCAGACAGCCCCAGCATTTT.

This clonotype was found many times. The chain recombines TRBV5-4 with TRBJ2-3; possible D gene TRBD2, 5 bases. The ends were cut back, 6 bases at V and 2 bases at J, with 19 bases in the middle. This CDR3 is 16 amino acids long. Germline loops: CDR1 SGHNT, CDR2 YYREEE (reference sequence). The CDR3, as DNA: TGTGCCAGCAACGGCGGCCGGGGAATGCTCACAGATACGCAGTATTTT. It specifies CASNGGRGMLTDTQYF.

This clonotype was observed at least ten times. J is TRBJ1-4 and V is TRBV12-3 or TRBV12-4; D gene uncertain. CDR3 length: 14 residues. Trimming took 5 bases from V and 8 from J, leaving 15 bases between them. The CDR3 nucleotides are TGTGCCAGCAGTCCACAGAATACGCGGGAAAAACTGTTTTTT. It specifies CASSPQNTREKLFF.

This clonotype has a count of ten or more. The chain employs TRBV5-5 and TRBJ2-5, with D hard to call. From germline, CDR1 is SGHKS and CDR2 YYEKEE (reference sequence). Trimming shortened V by 3 bases and J by 5 bases, and 8 bases separated the two germline ends. This CDR3 has 12 residues. CDR3 sequence: CASSSLGETQYF. The DNA for the CDR3 is TGTGCCAGCAGCTCGTTGGGGGAGACCCAGTACTTC.

The chain recombines TRBV25-1 with TRBJ2-1; D uncertain. The germline CDR1 and CDR2 sequences are MGHDK and SYGVNS. This CDR3 has 15 amino acids. The ends were cut back, 3 bases at V and 1 base at J, with 10 bases in the middle. The CDR3 sequence is CASSESEASYNEQFF. CDR3 DNA sequence: TGTGCCAGCAGTGAGTCAGAGGCTTCCTACAATGAGCAGTTCTTC.

The V and J genes are TRBV24-1 and TRBJ1-1; 8 nucleotides align to TRBD1. V gave up 4 bases and J gave up 0 bases; unmatched junction bases: 15. This CDR3 contains 19 residues. Germline V gene lookup returns CDR1 KGHDR and CDR2 SFDVKD. The CDR3 here is CATSDLTGAFPPLNTEAFF. CDR3 DNA sequence: TGTGCCACCAGTGACTTGACAGGGGCCTTCCCCCCATTGAACACTGAAGCTTTCTTT.

This clonotype was observed a few times. CDR3 loop: CSAPDMYSPLHF. CDR3 nucleotides: TGCAGTGCTCCGGACATGTATTCACCCCTCCACTTT. The J gene is TRBJ1-6, the V gene TRBV20-1; D possibly corresponds to TRBD1 (5 bases). Germline V gene lookup returns CDR1 DFQATT and CDR2 SNEGSKA (reference sequence). With 5 bases removed from V and 8 bases from J, the gap between germline ends came to 10 bases. The CDR3 loop spans 12 amino acids.

The rearrangement links TRBV11-2 to TRBJ2-7; TRBD1 matches at 9 bases. This CDR3 region has 15 residues. V was pared by 0 bases and J by 2 bases, with 2 bases of the junction left unmatched. Germline V lookup: CDR1 SGHAT, CDR2 FQNNGV. As DNA, the CDR3 is TGTGCCAGCAGCTTAGATGGGACAGGGACCTACGAGCAGTACTTC. Encoded protein: CASSLDGTGTYEQYF.

This clonotype occurred many times. The chain links TRBV27 to TRBJ2-3; maybe TRBD2 (5 bases). This CDR3 spans 12 amino acids. From germline, CDR1 is MNHEY and CDR2 SMNVEV (reference sequence). Trimming took 3 bases from V and 9 from J, leaving 10 bases between them. This CDR3 reads CASSLGRGTQYF. The CDR3 DNA is TGTGCCAGCAGTTTGGGGAGAGGAACGCAGTATTTT.

This clonotype was counted only a few times. This sequence joins TRBV12-3 or TRBV12-4 and TRBJ2-1; D is possibly TRBD1 (6 bases). The CDR3 is made up of 15 amino acids. V was pared by 6 bases and J by 8 bases, with 20 bases between. CDR3 in amino acids: CASSQGQIVRHEQFF. The CDR3, as DNA: TGTGCCAGCAGCCAAGGACAGATCGTGCGCCATGAGCAGTTCTTC.

This clonotype was recorded at least ten times. J is TRBJ2-1 and V is TRBV4-3; weak D call: TRBD1 (5 bases). Trimming left V 3 bases short and J 0 bases short, with 9 bases between. The CDR3 consists of 15 residues. Germline lookup yields CDR1 LGHNA and CDR2 YSLEER. The CDR3 DNA reads as TGCGCCAGCAGCCACTTCAGGGTCTCCTACAATGAGCAGTTCTTC. Translation gives CASSHFRVSYNEQFF.

The V gene is TRBV27, the J gene TRBJ2-1, with TRBD2 as a possible D gene (7 bases). The V gene's germline CDR1 is MNHEY and CDR2 SMNVEV (reference sequence). This CDR3 region has 16 residues. V lost 2 bases and J 5 bases, leaving 16 bases between the germline ends. The CDR3 bases are TGTGCCAGCAGTTTAGGGGGGCGGGGGCCAAACAATGAGCAGTTCTTC. This codes for CASSLGGRGPNNEQFF.

The chain links TRBV28 to TRBJ2-2; D not resolved. V lost 0 bases to trimming and J lost 2 bases, with 4 bases between them. The CDR3 is made up of 14 amino acids. From germline, CDR1 is MDHEN and CDR2 SYDVKM. In DNA form, the CDR3 reads TGTGCCAGCAGTTTATGGGATAACACCGGGGAGCTGTTTTTT. Translating gives CASSLWDNTGELFF.

V usage is TRBV6-5 and J usage is TRBJ2-7, with TRBD1 matching over 9 bases. This CDR3 region has 19 residues. Germline CDR1 is MNHEY and CDR2 is SVGAGI. With V trimmed by 2 bases and J by 3 bases, 17 bases remained unmatched. CDR3 nucleotide sequence: TGTGCCAGCAGTTACAGCGGGACAGGGTTTCGGCTCTCAAACTACGAGCAGTACGTC. Amino acids: CASSYSGTGFRLSNYEQYV.

For the CDR3, the DNA is TGTGCCAGCGCAACTAATGAAAAACTGTTTTTT. It translates to CASATNEKLFF. This chain uses TRBV28 with TRBJ1-4, with no clear D. The CDR3 spans 11 residues. The germline V and J ends were trimmed by 8 bases and 0 bases, with 1 base remaining between them. CDR1 and CDR2 (germline): MDHEN, SYDVKM. Full variable domain (remainder filled in from reference TRBV28 and TRBJ1-4): DVKVTQSSRYLVKRTGEKVFLECVQDMDHENMFWYRQDPGLGLRLIYFSYDVKMKEKGDIPEGYSVSREKKERFSLILESASTNQTSMYLCASATNEKLFFGSGTQLSVL.

This chain connects TRBV6-2 or TRBV6-3 to TRBJ2-1, with D perhaps matching TRBD2 (7 bases). Germline V gives CDR1 MNHEY, CDR2 SVGEGT. The CDR3 totals 13 residues. With 7 bases removed from V and 7 bases from J, the gap between germline ends came to 14 bases. The DNA for the CDR3 is TGTGCCAGCACCCAAAGGGGGGGTAATGAGCAGTTCTTC. This translates into CASTQRGGNEQFF.

The chain combines TRBV12-3 or TRBV12-4 with TRBJ1-5, with a weak D call TRBD1 (5 bases). V was trimmed by 2 bases and J by 4 bases, leaving 12 bases between them. This CDR3 contains 15 residues. The chain's CDR3 is CASSLREGDNQPQHF. The CDR3 DNA sequence: TGTGCCAGCAGTTTAAGGGAAGGGGATAATCAGCCCCAGCATTTT.

The CDR3 DNA reads TGTGCCAGCAGTTCAGGCAGCGGACTTGGCTACGAGCAGTACTTC. Its translation is CASSSGSGLGYEQYF. The rearrangement links TRBV6-5 to TRBJ2-7; possible D gene TRBD2, 5 bases. Trimming cost V 4 bases and J 3 bases, with 16 bases left between them. Per germline, CDR1 MNHEY and CDR2 SVGAGI. The CDR3 extends over 15 amino acids.

This clonotype was seen many times. The chain couples TRBV29-1 to TRBJ2-5, with 7 bases lining up with TRBD1. The germline gives CDR1 SQVTM, CDR2 ANQGSEA. The CDR3 has 11 residues. V gave up 6 bases and J gave up 4 bases; unmatched junction bases: 2. In nucleotides, the CDR3 is TGCAGCGTGACAGGGTTAGAGACCCAGTACTTC. Protein sequence: CSVTGLETQYF.

This chain connects TRBV2 to TRBJ2-1; D may match TRBD1 or TRBD2 (7 bases each). This CDR3 contains 16 residues. Between the trimmed V and J ends, which lost 6 bases and 0 bases, there was a span of 15 bases. Germline values: CDR1 SNHLY, CDR2 FYNNEI. This CDR3 reads CASSLDRTSSYNEQFF. The CDR3 region has the DNA TGTGCCAGCAGCTTGGACAGGACTAGCTCCTACAATGAGCAGTTCTTC.

The table lists this clonotype with many counts. The V and J genes are TRBV11-1 and TRBJ2-1; tentatively, D is TRBD1 (6 bases). The V end lost 5 bases, the J end lost 7 bases, and 12 bases lay between the germline ends. CDR1 and CDR2 from the germline V gene are SGHAT and FQDESV (reference sequence). The CDR3 has 13 amino acids. The CDR3 sequence: CASSVDRHNEQFF. As DNA, the CDR3 is TGTGCCAGCAGCGTCGACAGGCATAATGAGCAGTTCTTC.

The chain combines TRBV12-3 or TRBV12-4 with TRBJ2-4, with TRBD2 as a possible D gene (7 bases). V was clipped by 4 bases and J by 2 bases, with 18 bases between them. The CDR3 length is 17 residues. The CDR3, as DNA: TGTGCCAGCAGTTGGGGGGGGGCAGGCCTATCCAAAAACATTCAGTACTTC. Amino acid sequence: CASSWGGAGLSKNIQYF.

In this sample, this clonotype turned up many times. The V call is TRBV12-3 or TRBV12-4, the J call TRBJ1-1; D is undetermined. Trimming left V 6 bases short and J 1 base short, with 9 bases between. The CDR3 contains 13 residues. The CDR3 region has the DNA TGTGCCAGCAGCCCAGTCAAGAACACTGAAGCTTTCTTT. It yields the protein CASSPVKNTEAFF.

V gene TRBV5-1 combines with J gene TRBJ1-3; D remains ambiguous. The CDR3 runs to 19 residues. V lost 0 bases to trimming and J lost 0 bases, with 19 bases between them. The V gene's germline CDR1 is SGHRS and CDR2 YFSETQ. CDR3 loop: CASSLAEEGWGDSGNTIYF. The CDR3 nucleotides read TGCGCCAGCAGCTTGGCAGAAGAAGGTTGGGGTGACTCTGGAAACACCATATATTTT. The variable domain in full, completed from reference TRBV5-1 and TRBJ1-3, reads KAGVTQTPRYLIKTRGQQVTLSCSPISGHRSVSWYQQTPGQGLQFLFEYFSETQRNKGNFPGRFSGRQFSNSRSEMNVSTLELGDSALYLCASSLAEEGWGDSGNTIYFGEGSWLTVV.